A selection of T cell receptor beta chains follows, all from one sample in a study of T cell repertoires in cytomegalovirus infection. MiXCR was run by TCRdb on the reads, yielding one entry per CDR3 protein. The data hold approximately 50,000 distinct CDR3 sequences, with about 20% observed a single time. Which antigens these TCRs recognize remains unknown. The source material was CD8+ T cells from cultured PBMCs, sampled from culture after CMV antigen stimulation. These receptors were obtained from a human donor in good health (CMV status not recorded). Some clones in this sample may be carry-over from other donors' samples. Both conserved end residues are part of each CDR3. Each record gives: CDR3 protein, CDR3 DNA, clone size, V gene, J gene, CDR3 length, D gene. A D gene is named only where the DNA matches it firmly. The size field is filled for only some rows; it gives once, few, many or a size class.

cdr3_aa: CASSYYGEQFF
cdr3_nt: TGTGCCAGCAGTTACTATGGAGAGCAGTTCTTC
clone_size: few
v_call: TRBV6-2/TRBV6-3
j_call: TRBJ2-1
cdr3_length: 11
d_call: .

cdr3_aa: CASSPLGRANSYEQYF
cdr3_nt: TGTGCCAGCTCACCACTGGGAAGGGCGAACTCCTACGAGCAGTACTTC
clone_size: .
v_call: TRBV18
j_call: TRBJ2-7
cdr3_length: 16
d_call: .

cdr3_aa: CASSFTLNTEAFF
cdr3_nt: TGTGCCAGCAGTTTTACGCTCAACACTGAAGCTTTCTTT
clone_size: .
v_call: TRBV27
j_call: TRBJ1-1
cdr3_length: 13
d_call: .

cdr3_aa: CASSSTGVDTQYF
cdr3_nt: TGTGCCAGCAGTTCCACAGGGGTGGATACGCAGTATTTT
clone_size: few
v_call: TRBV12-3/TRBV12-4
j_call: TRBJ2-3
cdr3_length: 13
d_call: TRBD1

cdr3_aa: CASSLRGKPETQYF
cdr3_nt: TGTGCCAGCAGTTTACGGGGGAAGCCAGAGACCCAGTACTTC
clone_size: .
v_call: TRBV12-3/TRBV12-4
j_call: TRBJ2-5
cdr3_length: 14
d_call: .

cdr3_aa: CASSHGTGELFF
cdr3_nt: TGTGCCAGCAGCCATGGCACCGGGGAGCTGTTTTTT
clone_size: few
v_call: TRBV6-5
j_call: TRBJ2-2
cdr3_length: 12
d_call: .

cdr3_aa: CASSQQPPRNYGYTF
cdr3_nt: TGCGCCAGCAGCCAACAGCCACCTAGGAACTATGGCTACACCTTC
clone_size: .
v_call: TRBV4-3
j_call: TRBJ1-2
cdr3_length: 15
d_call: .

cdr3_aa: CSAREPPAGGKETQYF
cdr3_nt: TGCAGTGCTAGAGAGCCTCCAGCGGGGGGGAAAGAGACCCAGTACTTC
clone_size: .
v_call: TRBV20-1
j_call: TRBJ2-5
cdr3_length: 16
d_call: TRBD2

cdr3_aa: CASSLEPSYTEASF
cdr3_nt: TGTGCCAGCAGCTTAGAGCCTTCCTACACTGAAGCTTCCTTT
clone_size: .
v_call: TRBV7-6
j_call: TRBJ1-1
cdr3_length: 14
d_call: .

cdr3_aa: CASSPAGAGTSEEQYF
cdr3_nt: TGTGCCAGCAGTCCCGCTGGCGCCGGGACTAGCGAGGAGCAGTACTTC
clone_size: .
v_call: TRBV7-9
j_call: TRBJ2-7
cdr3_length: 16
d_call: TRBD2

cdr3_aa: CASSQGQADEQYF
cdr3_nt: TGTGCCAGCAGCCAGGGACAGGCGGACGAGCAGTACTTC
clone_size: .
v_call: TRBV7-6
j_call: TRBJ2-7
cdr3_length: 13
d_call: TRBD1

cdr3_aa: CASSGGGIQYF
cdr3_nt: TGTGCCAGCAGTGGTGGGGGCATTCAGTACTTC
clone_size: .
v_call: TRBV12-3/TRBV12-4
j_call: TRBJ2-4
cdr3_length: 11
d_call: .

cdr3_aa: CASSSTGGTGQPQHF
cdr3_nt: TGTGCCAGCAGCTCAACAGGGGGCACAGGTCAGCCCCAGCATTTT
clone_size: .
v_call: TRBV7-2
j_call: TRBJ1-5
cdr3_length: 15
d_call: TRBD1

cdr3_aa: CASSQDSAPRDNGYTF
cdr3_nt: TGCGCCAGCAGCCAAGATTCCGCGCCCAGGGATAATGGCTACACCTTC
clone_size: few
v_call: TRBV4-3
j_call: TRBJ1-2
cdr3_length: 16
d_call: .

cdr3_aa: CASSYEWDSKETQYF
cdr3_nt: TGTGCCAGCAGCTACGAATGGGACAGTAAAGAGACCCAGTACTTC
clone_size: few
v_call: TRBV7-2
j_call: TRBJ2-5
cdr3_length: 15
d_call: TRBD1

cdr3_aa: CASSPGQSYEQYF
cdr3_nt: TGTGCCAGCAGCCCGGGGCAATCTTACGAGCAGTACTTC
clone_size: many
v_call: TRBV7-9
j_call: TRBJ2-7
cdr3_length: 13
d_call: .

cdr3_aa: CASSLTGGFGDEQFF
cdr3_nt: TGTGCCAGCAGCCTTACAGGGGGCTTCGGGGATGAGCAGTTCTTC
clone_size: .
v_call: TRBV7-2
j_call: TRBJ2-1
cdr3_length: 15
d_call: TRBD1

cdr3_aa: CASSYTTEAFF
cdr3_nt: TGTGCCAGCAGTTACACCACTGAAGCTTTCTTT
clone_size: .
v_call: TRBV6-2/TRBV6-3
j_call: TRBJ1-1
cdr3_length: 11
d_call: .

cdr3_aa: CASSLGGSGQPQHF
cdr3_nt: TGTGCCAGCAGCCTCGGGGGGTCCGGTCAGCCCCAGCATTTT
clone_size: .
v_call: TRBV12-3/TRBV12-4
j_call: TRBJ1-5
cdr3_length: 14
d_call: .

cdr3_aa: CASSVVPGADTQYF
cdr3_nt: TGTGCCAGCAGTGTAGTCCCTGGAGCGGATACGCAGTATTTT
clone_size: .
v_call: TRBV2
j_call: TRBJ2-3
cdr3_length: 14
d_call: .

cdr3_aa: CASGKGGGHQPQHF
cdr3_nt: TGTGCCAGCGGGAAGGGTGGGGGGCATCAGCCCCAGCATTTT
clone_size: .
v_call: TRBV2
j_call: TRBJ1-5
cdr3_length: 14
d_call: .

cdr3_aa: CASRGTSESTDTQYF
cdr3_nt: TGTGCCAGCAGAGGGACTAGCGAAAGCACAGATACGCAGTATTTT
clone_size: .
v_call: TRBV2
j_call: TRBJ2-3
cdr3_length: 15
d_call: TRBD2

cdr3_aa: CASSLRLVYNEQFF
cdr3_nt: TGTGCCAGCAGCTTAAGGCTGGTATACAATGAGCAGTTCTTC
clone_size: few
v_call: TRBV7-2
j_call: TRBJ2-1
cdr3_length: 14
d_call: .

cdr3_aa: CATGQANQETQYF
cdr3_nt: TGTGCCACCGGACAGGCCAACCAAGAGACCCAGTACTTC
clone_size: few
v_call: TRBV7-9
j_call: TRBJ2-5
cdr3_length: 13
d_call: TRBD1

cdr3_aa: CSVDIGVMNTEAFF
cdr3_nt: TGCAGCGTTGATATTGGGGTTATGAACACTGAAGCTTTCTTT
clone_size: .
v_call: TRBV29-1
j_call: TRBJ1-1
cdr3_length: 14
d_call: .

cdr3_aa: CASSLKGLGNQPQHF
cdr3_nt: TGTGCCAGCAGCTTGAAGGGGTTGGGCAATCAGCCCCAGCATTTT
clone_size: .
v_call: TRBV7-2
j_call: TRBJ1-5
cdr3_length: 15
d_call: .

cdr3_aa: CASSSAQRGPNPDTQYF
cdr3_nt: TGTGCCAGCAGCTCGGCTCAAAGGGGGCCTAATCCAGATACGCAGTATTTT
clone_size: few
v_call: TRBV12-3/TRBV12-4
j_call: TRBJ2-3
cdr3_length: 17
d_call: TRBD1

cdr3_aa: CASRPGLAVPGELFF
cdr3_nt: TGTGCCAGCAGGCCGGGACTAGCGGTCCCCGGGGAGCTGTTTTTT
clone_size: few
v_call: TRBV7-2
j_call: TRBJ2-2
cdr3_length: 15
d_call: TRBD2

cdr3_aa: CASSLAETQYF
cdr3_nt: TGTGCCAGCAGCTTAGCTGAGACCCAGTACTTC
clone_size: many
v_call: TRBV7-6
j_call: TRBJ2-5
cdr3_length: 11
d_call: .

cdr3_aa: CAISDPTQGEETQYF
cdr3_nt: TGTGCCATCAGTGACCCTACACAGGGGGAAGAGACCCAGTACTTC
clone_size: .
v_call: TRBV10-3
j_call: TRBJ2-5
cdr3_length: 15
d_call: TRBD1

cdr3_aa: CASSSGLVSEQFF
cdr3_nt: TGTGCCAGCAGTTCGGGACTAGTTAGTGAGCAGTTCTTC
clone_size: .
v_call: TRBV12-3/TRBV12-4
j_call: TRBJ2-1
cdr3_length: 13
d_call: TRBD2

cdr3_aa: CASSLSTDRVYGYTF
cdr3_nt: TGTGCCAGCAGCTTATCAACGGACAGGGTCTATGGCTACACCTTC
clone_size: .
v_call: TRBV7-9
j_call: TRBJ1-2
cdr3_length: 15
d_call: TRBD1

cdr3_aa: CASTSGYEQYF
cdr3_nt: TGTGCCAGCACCTCCGGCTACGAGCAGTACTTC
clone_size: .
v_call: TRBV12-3/TRBV12-4
j_call: TRBJ2-7
cdr3_length: 11
d_call: .

cdr3_aa: CASSLTSGGARSTDTQYF
cdr3_nt: TGTGCCAGCAGCTTAACTAGCGGGGGGGCCAGGAGCACAGATACGCAGTATTTT
clone_size: .
v_call: TRBV7-2
j_call: TRBJ2-3
cdr3_length: 18
d_call: TRBD2

cdr3_aa: CASSQIGSGWDEQFF
cdr3_nt: TGCGCCAGCAGCCAAATTGGGTCAGGTTGGGATGAGCAGTTCTTC
clone_size: .
v_call: TRBV4-1
j_call: TRBJ2-1
cdr3_length: 15
d_call: .

cdr3_aa: CASSWAGGRYNEQFF
cdr3_nt: TGTGCCAGCAGCTGGGCCGGGGGCCGGTACAATGAGCAGTTCTTC
clone_size: few
v_call: TRBV7-2
j_call: TRBJ2-1
cdr3_length: 15
d_call: .

cdr3_aa: CASSVEGRGGYNEQFF
cdr3_nt: TGTGCCAGCAGCGTAGAGGGTCGTGGTGGCTACAATGAGCAGTTCTTC
clone_size: .
v_call: TRBV9
j_call: TRBJ2-1
cdr3_length: 16
d_call: .

cdr3_aa: CASTLRTEAFF
cdr3_nt: TGTGCCAGCACCCTGAGGACTGAAGCTTTCTTT
clone_size: .
v_call: TRBV2
j_call: TRBJ1-1
cdr3_length: 11
d_call: .

cdr3_aa: CASSQGQGLSVKEKLFF
cdr3_nt: TGCGCCAGCAGCCAGGGACAGGGACTCTCAGTGAAAGAAAAACTGTTTTTT
clone_size: few
v_call: TRBV4-1
j_call: TRBJ1-4
cdr3_length: 17
d_call: TRBD1

cdr3_aa: CASSLGDGYEQYF
cdr3_nt: TGTGCCAGCAGCTTAGGGGACGGTTACGAGCAGTACTTC
clone_size: few
v_call: TRBV7-9
j_call: TRBJ2-7
cdr3_length: 13
d_call: .

cdr3_aa: CASNGGRAGYTF
cdr3_nt: TGTGCCAGCAACGGGGGTCGGGCGGGCTACACCTTC
clone_size: .
v_call: TRBV12-3/TRBV12-4
j_call: TRBJ1-2
cdr3_length: 12
d_call: .

cdr3_aa: CASTGYTAGGYTF
cdr3_nt: TGTGCCAGCACCGGATACACAGCGGGAGGCTACACCTTC
clone_size: .
v_call: TRBV7-6
j_call: TRBJ1-2
cdr3_length: 13
d_call: .

cdr3_aa: CASSRTGFGPDTQYF
cdr3_nt: TGTGCCAGCAGTCGAACAGGGTTTGGGCCAGATACGCAGTATTTT
clone_size: few
v_call: TRBV2
j_call: TRBJ2-3
cdr3_length: 15
d_call: .

cdr3_aa: CAISVDRGLETQYF
cdr3_nt: TGTGCCATCAGTGTGGACAGGGGATTAGAGACCCAGTACTTC
clone_size: .
v_call: TRBV10-3
j_call: TRBJ2-5
cdr3_length: 14
d_call: TRBD1

cdr3_aa: CASGPNQPQHF
cdr3_nt: TGTGCTAGTGGTCCCAATCAGCCCCAGCATTTT
clone_size: .
v_call: TRBV12-5
j_call: TRBJ1-5
cdr3_length: 11
d_call: .

cdr3_aa: CASSYPGTGDEGYTF
cdr3_nt: TGTGCCAGCAGTTACCCCGGGACAGGGGATGAGGGCTACACCTTC
clone_size: .
v_call: TRBV6-9
j_call: TRBJ1-2
cdr3_length: 15
d_call: TRBD1

cdr3_aa: CASSLGMHQPQHF
cdr3_nt: TGTGCCAGCAGTTTAGGGATGCATCAGCCCCAGCATTTT
clone_size: .
v_call: TRBV27
j_call: TRBJ1-5
cdr3_length: 13
d_call: .

cdr3_aa: CASSLVSHGTEAFF
cdr3_nt: TGTGCCAGCAGCTTAGTCAGTCATGGCACTGAAGCTTTCTTT
clone_size: .
v_call: TRBV7-9
j_call: TRBJ1-1
cdr3_length: 14
d_call: .

cdr3_aa: CASSLAGTGYNSPLHF
cdr3_nt: TGTGCCAGCAGCTTAGCCGGGACAGGGTACAATTCACCCCTCCACTTT
clone_size: .
v_call: TRBV7-2
j_call: TRBJ1-6
cdr3_length: 16
d_call: TRBD1